This entry concerns a single TCR beta chain. This specimen comes from a study of blood T cell repertoires in COVID-19. Looking at the study overall: The analysed material was cDNA or gDNA that came from T cells, B-cell-depleted T cells, or PBMCs.

Original processing methods: Amplification with reference gene primers provided the estimates of nucleated cell counts. Sequencing used immunoSEQ multiplex PCR; TCRdb keeps in-frame clones, though not all of them. For V, J and clone size, that table is used; D and trimming come from the DNA. The profile shows about 200,000 clones, roughly three quarters of them singletons. The CDR3 loop spans 14 amino acids. Trimming left V 6 bases short and J 2 bases short, with 10 bases between. The V gene's germline CDR1 is SEHNR and CDR2 FQNEAQ (reference sequence). The participants were between roughly 18 and 90 years old and came from roughly 24 US areas. Cohort placement rested on clinical history that participants reported themselves.

The sequence derives from a woman aged 45-60 years with acute COVID-19. V gene TRBV7-9 combines with J gene TRBJ2-2; TRBD2 is a possible D gene (6 bases). Sequenced input: PBMCs or T cells enriched from blood (not recorded which). The CDR3 reads CASSTGTNTGELFF. Written as DNA, the CDR3 is TGTGCCAGCAGTACGGGGACTAACACCGGGGAGCTGTTTTTT.